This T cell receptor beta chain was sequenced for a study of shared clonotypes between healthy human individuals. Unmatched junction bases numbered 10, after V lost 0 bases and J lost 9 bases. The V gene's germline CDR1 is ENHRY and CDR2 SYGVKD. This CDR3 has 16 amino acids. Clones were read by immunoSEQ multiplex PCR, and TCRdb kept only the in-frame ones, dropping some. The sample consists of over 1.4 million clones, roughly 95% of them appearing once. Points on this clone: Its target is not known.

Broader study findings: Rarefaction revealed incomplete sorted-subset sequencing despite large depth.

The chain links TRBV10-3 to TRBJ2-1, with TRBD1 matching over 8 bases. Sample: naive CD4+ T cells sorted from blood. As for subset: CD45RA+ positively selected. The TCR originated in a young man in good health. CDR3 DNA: TGTGCCATCAGTGAGTCCCCCTCGACAGGGGCTGGTGAGCAGTTCTTC. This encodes CAISESPSTGAGEQFF.